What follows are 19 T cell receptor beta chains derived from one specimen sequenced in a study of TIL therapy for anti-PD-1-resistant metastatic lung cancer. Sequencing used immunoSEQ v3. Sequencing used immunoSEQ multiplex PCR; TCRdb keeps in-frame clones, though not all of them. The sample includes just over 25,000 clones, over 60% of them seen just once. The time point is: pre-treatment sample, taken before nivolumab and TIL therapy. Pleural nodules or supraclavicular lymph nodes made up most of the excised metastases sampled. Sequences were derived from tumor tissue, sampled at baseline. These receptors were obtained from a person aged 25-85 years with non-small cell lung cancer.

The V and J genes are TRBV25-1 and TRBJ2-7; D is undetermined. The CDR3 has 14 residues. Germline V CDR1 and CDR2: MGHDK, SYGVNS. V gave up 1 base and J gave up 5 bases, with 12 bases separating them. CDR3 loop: CASSELKERDEQYF. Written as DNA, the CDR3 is TGTGCCAGCAGTGAATTAAAAGAAAGGGACGAGCAGTACTTC.

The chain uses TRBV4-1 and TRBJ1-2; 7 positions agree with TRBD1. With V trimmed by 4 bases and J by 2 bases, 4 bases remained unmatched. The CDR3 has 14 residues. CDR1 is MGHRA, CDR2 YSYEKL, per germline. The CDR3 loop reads CASSPLTGNYGYTF. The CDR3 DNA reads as TGCGCCAGCAGCCCACTGACAGGGAACTATGGCTACACCTTC.

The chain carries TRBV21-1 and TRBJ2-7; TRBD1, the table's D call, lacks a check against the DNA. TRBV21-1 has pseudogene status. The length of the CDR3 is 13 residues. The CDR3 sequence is CASRMTGAKEQYF. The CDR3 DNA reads TGTGCCAGCAGGATGACAGGGGCGAAAGAGCAGTACTTC.

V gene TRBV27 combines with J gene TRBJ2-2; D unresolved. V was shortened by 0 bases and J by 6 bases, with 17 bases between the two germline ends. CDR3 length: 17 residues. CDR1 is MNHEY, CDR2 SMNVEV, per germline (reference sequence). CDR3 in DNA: TGTGCCAGCAGTTTATCCCCACCTCTTTGGCGTCCCGGGGAGCTGTTTTTT. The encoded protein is CASSLSPPLWRPGELFF.

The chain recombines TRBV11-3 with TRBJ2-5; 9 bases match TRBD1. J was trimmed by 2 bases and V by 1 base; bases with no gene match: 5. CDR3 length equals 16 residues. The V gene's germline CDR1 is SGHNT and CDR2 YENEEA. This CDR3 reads CASSLARDREQETQYF. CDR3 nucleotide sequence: TGTGCCAGCAGCTTAGCCCGGGACAGGGAACAAGAGACCCAGTACTTC.

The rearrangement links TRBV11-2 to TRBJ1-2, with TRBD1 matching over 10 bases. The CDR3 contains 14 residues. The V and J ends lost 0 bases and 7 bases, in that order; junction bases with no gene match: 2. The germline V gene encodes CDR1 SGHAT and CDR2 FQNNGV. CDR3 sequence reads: CASSLERTGGGYTF. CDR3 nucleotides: TGTGCCAGCAGCTTAGAGAGGACAGGGGGTGGCTACACCTTC.

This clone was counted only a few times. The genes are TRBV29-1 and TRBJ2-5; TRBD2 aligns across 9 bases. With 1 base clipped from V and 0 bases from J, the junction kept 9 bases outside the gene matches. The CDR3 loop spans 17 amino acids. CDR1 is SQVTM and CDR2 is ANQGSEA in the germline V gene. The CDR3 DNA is TGCAGCGTTGAAGTAATTAGCGGGGGAGGGTACCAAGAGACCCAGTACTTC. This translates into CSVEVISGGGYQETQYF.

The CDR3 reads CASSLTGSGPQHF. As DNA, the CDR3 is TGTGCCAGCAGTTTGACAGGTTCAGGGCCCCAGCATTTT. This chain connects TRBV27 to TRBJ1-5; maybe TRBD1 (6 bases). Germline V CDR1 and CDR2: MNHEY, SMNVEV (reference sequence). The CDR3 loop spans 13 amino acids. The V gene lost 3 bases and the J gene lost 9 bases, with 12 bases spanning the gap.

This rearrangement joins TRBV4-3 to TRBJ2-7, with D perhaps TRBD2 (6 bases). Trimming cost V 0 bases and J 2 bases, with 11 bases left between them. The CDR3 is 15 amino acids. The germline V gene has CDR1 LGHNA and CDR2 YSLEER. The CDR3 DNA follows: TGCGCCAGCAGCCAAGAAGTAGGACTAACCTACGAGCAGTACTTC. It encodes CASSQEVGLTYEQYF.

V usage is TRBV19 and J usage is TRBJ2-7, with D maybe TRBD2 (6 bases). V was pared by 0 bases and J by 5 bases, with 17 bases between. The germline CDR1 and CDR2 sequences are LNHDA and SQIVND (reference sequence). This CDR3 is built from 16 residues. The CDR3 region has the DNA TGTGCCAGTAGTATAGATGGTGTCGGGGGTAGTGACGAGCAGTACTTC. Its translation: CASSIDGVGGSDEQYF.

The CDR3 coding sequence is TGTGCCAGTAGTATTGATCCCCGGCAGGAGACCCAGTACTTC. Its translation is CASSIDPRQETQYF. The genes are TRBV19 and TRBJ2-5; D gene uncertain. Looked up from germline, CDR1 is LNHDA and CDR2 is SQIVND (reference sequence). The CDR3 spans 14 residues. V dropped 3 bases and J dropped 5 bases, with 13 bases sitting between them.

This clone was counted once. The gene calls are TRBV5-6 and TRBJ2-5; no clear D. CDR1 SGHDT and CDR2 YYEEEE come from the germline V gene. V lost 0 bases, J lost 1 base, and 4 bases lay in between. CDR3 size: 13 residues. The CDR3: CASSLGAQETQYF. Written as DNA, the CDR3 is TGTGCCAGCAGCTTGGGGGCCCAAGAGACCCAGTACTTC.

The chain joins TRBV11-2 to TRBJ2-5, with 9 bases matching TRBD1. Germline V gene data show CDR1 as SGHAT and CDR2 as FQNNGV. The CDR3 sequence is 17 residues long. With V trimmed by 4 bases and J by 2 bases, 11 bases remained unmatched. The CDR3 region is CASSSRQGGGYQETQYF. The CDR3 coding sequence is TGTGCCAGCAGCTCCCGACAGGGGGGAGGGTATCAAGAGACCCAGTACTTC.

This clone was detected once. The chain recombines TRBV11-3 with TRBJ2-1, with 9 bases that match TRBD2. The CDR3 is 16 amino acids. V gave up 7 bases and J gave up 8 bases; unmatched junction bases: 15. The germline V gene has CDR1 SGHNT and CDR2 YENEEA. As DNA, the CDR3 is TGTGCCAGCAACAGCGCCGGGACTAGCCAGTTAGATGAGCAGTTCTTC. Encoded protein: CASNSAGTSQLDEQFF. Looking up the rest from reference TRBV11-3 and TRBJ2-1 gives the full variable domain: EAGVVQSPRYKIIEKKQPVAFWCNPISGHNTLYWYLQNLGQGPELLIRYENEEAVDDSQLPKDRFSAERLKGVDSTLKIQPAELGDSAVYLCASNSAGTSQLDEQFFGPGTRLTVL.

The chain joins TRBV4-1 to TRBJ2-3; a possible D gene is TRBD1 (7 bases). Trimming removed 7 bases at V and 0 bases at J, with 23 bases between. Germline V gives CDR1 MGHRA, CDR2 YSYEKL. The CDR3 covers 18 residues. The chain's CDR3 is CASTRGGTVASSTDTQYF. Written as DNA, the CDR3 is TGCGCCAGCACCCGAGGCGGGACAGTTGCTTCTAGCACAGATACGCAGTATTTT.

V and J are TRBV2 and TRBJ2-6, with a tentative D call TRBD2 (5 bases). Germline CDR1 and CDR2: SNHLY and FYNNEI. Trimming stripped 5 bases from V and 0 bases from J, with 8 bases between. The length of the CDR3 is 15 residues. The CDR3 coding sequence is TGTGCCAGCAGTACCGCGGGCTCTGGGGCCAACGTCCTGACTTTC. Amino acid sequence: CASSTAGSGANVLTF.

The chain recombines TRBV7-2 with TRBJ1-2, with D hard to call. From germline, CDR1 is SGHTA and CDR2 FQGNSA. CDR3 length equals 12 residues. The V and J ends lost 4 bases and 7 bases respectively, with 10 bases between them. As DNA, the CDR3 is TGTGCCAGCAGCTCCGGCGAGGGTGGCTACACCTTC. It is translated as CASSSGEGGYTF.

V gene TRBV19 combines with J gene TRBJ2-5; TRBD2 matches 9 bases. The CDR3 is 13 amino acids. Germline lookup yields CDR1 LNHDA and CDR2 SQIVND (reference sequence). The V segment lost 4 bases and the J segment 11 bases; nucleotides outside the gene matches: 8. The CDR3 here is CASSTGLASSQYF. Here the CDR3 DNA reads TGTGCCAGTAGTACGGGACTAGCAAGTTCGCAGTACTTC.

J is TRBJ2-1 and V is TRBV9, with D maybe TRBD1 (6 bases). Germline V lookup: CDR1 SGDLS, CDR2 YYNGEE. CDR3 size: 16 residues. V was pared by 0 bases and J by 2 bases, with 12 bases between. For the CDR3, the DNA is TGTGCCAGCAGCGTAGCGGGGACAAATACCTACAATGAGCAGTTCTTC. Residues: CASSVAGTNTYNEQFF.